This T cell receptor (beta chain) was identified in a study of cytomegalovirus exposure and HLA in healthy donors. Study-wide results and caveats: Clusters of TCRs from the first cohort tended to co-occur in the roughly 120 validation repertoires (as a later analysis found). Reports showed the classifier diagnosing cytomegalovirus status with high specificity and sensitivity. Researchers counted some 150 TCR beta chains as cytomegalovirus-associated.

Measured with immunoSEQ multiplex PCR; TCRdb has only the in-frame clones, and not every one. The sample has 250,000 to 350,000 clones; just over 85% are singletons. In regard to this clone: What it binds is unknown.

V was pared by 5 bases and J by 3 bases, with 6 bases of the junction left unmatched. The CDR3 consists of 14 residues. Germline CDR1 reads SGHTA; CDR2 reads FQGNSA. The donors were part of the validation cohort, which consisted of about 120 subjects and was separate from the first cohort of hundreds of subjects. V is TRBV7-2 and J is TRBJ1-1; 7 bases are a match to TRBD1. The receptor was isolated from a woman aged 18-30 years in good health and CMV-seronegative. The source material was PBMCs. In DNA form, the CDR3 reads TGTGCCAGCAGCCTCACAGGGGTTGACACTGAAGCTTTCTTT. Amino acids: CASSLTGVDTEAFF.